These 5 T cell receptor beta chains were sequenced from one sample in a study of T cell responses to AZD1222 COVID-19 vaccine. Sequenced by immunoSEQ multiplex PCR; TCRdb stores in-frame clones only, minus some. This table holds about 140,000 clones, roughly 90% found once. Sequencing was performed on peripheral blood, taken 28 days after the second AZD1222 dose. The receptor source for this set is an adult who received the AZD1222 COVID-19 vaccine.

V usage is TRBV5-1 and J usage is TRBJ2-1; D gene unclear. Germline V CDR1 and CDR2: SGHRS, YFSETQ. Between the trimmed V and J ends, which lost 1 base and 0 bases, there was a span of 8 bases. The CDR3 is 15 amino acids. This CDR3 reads CASSLIPDSYNEQFF. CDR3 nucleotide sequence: TGCGCCAGCAGCTTGATCCCCGACTCCTACAATGAGCAGTTCTTC.

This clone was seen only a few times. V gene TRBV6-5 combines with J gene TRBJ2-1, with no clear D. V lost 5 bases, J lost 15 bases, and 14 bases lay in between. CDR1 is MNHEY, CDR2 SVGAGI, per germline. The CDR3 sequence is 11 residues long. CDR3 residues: CASSIGPGRFF. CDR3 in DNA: TGTGCCAGCAGTATCGGACCGGGTCGGTTCTTC.

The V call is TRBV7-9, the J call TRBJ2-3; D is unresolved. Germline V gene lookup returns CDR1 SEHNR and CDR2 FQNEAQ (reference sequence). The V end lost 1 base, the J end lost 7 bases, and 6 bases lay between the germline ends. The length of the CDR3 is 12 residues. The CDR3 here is CASSLGWNTQYF. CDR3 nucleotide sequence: TGTGCCAGCAGCTTAGGGTGGAATACGCAGTATTTT.

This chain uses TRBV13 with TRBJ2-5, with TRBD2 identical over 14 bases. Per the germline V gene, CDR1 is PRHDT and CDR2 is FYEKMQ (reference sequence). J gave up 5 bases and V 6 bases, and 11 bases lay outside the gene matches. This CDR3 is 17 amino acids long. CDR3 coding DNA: TGTGCCAGCAGTTCCCGGACTAGCGGGGGGTACCTTGAGACCCAGTACTTC. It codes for CASSSRTSGGYLETQYF. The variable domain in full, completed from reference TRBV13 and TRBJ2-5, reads AAGVIQSPRHLIKEKRETATLKCYPIPRHDTVYWYQQGPGQDPQFLISFYEKMQSDKGSIPDRFSAQQFSDYHSELNMSSLELGDSALYFCASSSRTSGGYLETQYFGPGTRLLVL.

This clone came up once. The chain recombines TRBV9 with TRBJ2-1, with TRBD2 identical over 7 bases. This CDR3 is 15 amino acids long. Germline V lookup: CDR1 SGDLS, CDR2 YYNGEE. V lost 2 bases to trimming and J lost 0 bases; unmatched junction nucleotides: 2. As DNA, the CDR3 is TGTGCCAGCAGCGTCGCGGGGGACTCCTACAATGAGCAGTTCTTC. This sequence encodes CASSVAGDSYNEQFF.